This T cell receptor (beta chain) emerged from a study of blood T cell repertoires in COVID-19. As for the study in general: Some COVID-19 samples were acute and others convalescent; all came from the United States, Italy and Spain. T cells, B-cell-depleted T cells, or PBMCs supplied cDNA or gDNA.

Source study methods: It was from reference gene primer amplification that nucleated cell counts were estimated. TCRdb's table, derived via immunoSEQ multiplex PCR, lists solely in-frame clones and lacks some. D and trimming were read from the DNA, whereas the V and J calls and clone size are those reported in that table. The profile covers 130,000 or so clones, with over 75% appearing a single time and 1.6% taken by the ten largest. The sequence was obtained from a human donor in a cohort sampled during active COVID-19. Sequencing was carried out using peripheral blood.

The CDR3 reads CASRDFLPQEQFF. In DNA, the CDR3 is TGTGCCAGCAGGGACTTCCTCCCTCAGGAGCAGTTCTTC. V is TRBV12-3 or TRBV12-4 and J is TRBJ2-1; D may be TRBD2 (5 bases). V gave up 6 bases and J gave up 10 bases, with 16 bases separating them. This CDR3 is 13 amino acids long.